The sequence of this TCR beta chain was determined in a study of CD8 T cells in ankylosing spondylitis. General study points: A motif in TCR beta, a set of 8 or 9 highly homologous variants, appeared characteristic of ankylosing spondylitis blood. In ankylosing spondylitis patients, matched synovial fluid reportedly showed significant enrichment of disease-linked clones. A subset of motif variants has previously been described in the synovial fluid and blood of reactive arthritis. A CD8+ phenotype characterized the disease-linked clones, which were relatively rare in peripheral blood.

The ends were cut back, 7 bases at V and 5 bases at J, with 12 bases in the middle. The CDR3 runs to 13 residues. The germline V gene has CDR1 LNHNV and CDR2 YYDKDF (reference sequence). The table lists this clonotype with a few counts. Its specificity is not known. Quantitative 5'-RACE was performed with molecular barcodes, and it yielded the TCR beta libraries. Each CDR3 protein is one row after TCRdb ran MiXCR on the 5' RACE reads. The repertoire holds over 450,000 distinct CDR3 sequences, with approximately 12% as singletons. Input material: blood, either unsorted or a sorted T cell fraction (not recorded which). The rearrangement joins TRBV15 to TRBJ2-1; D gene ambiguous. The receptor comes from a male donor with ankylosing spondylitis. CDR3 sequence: CATKSWVDNEQFF. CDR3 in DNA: TGTGCCACCAAGTCTTGGGTGGACAATGAGCAGTTCTTC.